The present T cell receptor beta chain was sequenced within a study of Graves' ophthalmopathy and Graves' hyperthyroidism. TCR beta CDR3 amplification used RNA transcripts. After a first-round RT-PCR with HTBI primers, a second-round multiplex PCR was run. TCRdb analysed the multiplex PCR reads with MiXCR anew, one entry per CDR3 protein. The sample lists 500,000 to 700,000 distinct CDR3 sequences; about 20% were seen once. Looked up from germline, CDR1 is PRHDT and CDR2 is FYEKMQ (reference sequence). Trimming stripped 5 bases from V and 3 bases from J, with 20 bases between. The CDR3 is made up of 16 amino acids.

V is TRBV13 and J is TRBJ2-7, with TRBD2 as a possible D gene (7 bases). The sequenced material came from peripheral blood. This receptor was obtained from a woman under 30 with stable Graves' hyperthyroidism. Some clones in this sample may be carry-over from other donors' samples. Here the CDR3 reads CASSHRRGGNLYEQYF. CDR3 nucleotide sequence: TGTGCCAGCAGCCATCGGAGGGGGGGGAATCTCTACGAGCAGTACTTC.